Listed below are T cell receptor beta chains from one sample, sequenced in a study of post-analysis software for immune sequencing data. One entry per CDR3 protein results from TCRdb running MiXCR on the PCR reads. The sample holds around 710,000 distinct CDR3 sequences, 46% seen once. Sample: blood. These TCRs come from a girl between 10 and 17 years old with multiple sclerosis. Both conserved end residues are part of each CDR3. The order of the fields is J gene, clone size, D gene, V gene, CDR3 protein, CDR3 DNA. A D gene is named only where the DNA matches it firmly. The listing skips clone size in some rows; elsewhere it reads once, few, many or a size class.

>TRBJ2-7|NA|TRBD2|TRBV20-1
CSARTSGRIYEQYF
TGCAGTGCTAGAACTAGCGGGAGGATCTACGAGCAGTACTTC
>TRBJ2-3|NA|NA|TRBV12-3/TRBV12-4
CAGRGGLFPSTDTQYF
TGTGCCGGCAGGGGGGGACTCTTCCCTAGCACAGATACGCAGTATTTT
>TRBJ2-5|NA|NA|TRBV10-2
CASRMDNQETQYF
TGCGCCAGCAGGATGGACAACCAAGAGACCCAGTACTTC
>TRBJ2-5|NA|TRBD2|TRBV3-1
CASSQESRLAGGPEAQYF
TGTGCCAGCAGCCAAGAAAGCCGACTAGCGGGAGGCCCAGAGGCCCAGTACTTC
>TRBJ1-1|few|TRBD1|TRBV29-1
CSVAPTGERAFF
TGCAGCGTTGCCCCAACAGGGGAAAGAGCTTTCTTT
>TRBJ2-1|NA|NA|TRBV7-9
CASIWGSSYNEQFF
TGTGCCAGCATCTGGGGGAGCTCCTACAATGAGCAGTTCTTC
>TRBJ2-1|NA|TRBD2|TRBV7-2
CASSEGLVSNEQFF
TGTGCCAGCTCCGAGGGACTAGTCAGCAATGAGCAGTTCTTC
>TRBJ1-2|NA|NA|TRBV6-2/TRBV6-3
CARGFGYGYTF
TGTGCCAGAGGGTTTGGGTATGGCTACACCTTC
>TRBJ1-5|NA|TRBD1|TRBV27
CASSPGGPNQPQHF
TGTGCCAGCAGCCCAGGGGGTCCTAATCAGCCCCAGCATTTT
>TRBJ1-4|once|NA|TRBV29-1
CSAADATNEKRFF
TGCAGCGCTGCGGATGCAACTAATGAAAAACGGTTTTTT
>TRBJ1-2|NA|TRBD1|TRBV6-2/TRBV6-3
CASTPTGNYIDGYTF
TGTGCCAGCACCCCGACAGGGAACTATATCGATGGCTACACCTTC
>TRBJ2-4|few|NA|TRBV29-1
CSVGGQLKNIQYF
TGCAGCGTGGGCGGACAGTTAAAAAACATTCAGTACTTC
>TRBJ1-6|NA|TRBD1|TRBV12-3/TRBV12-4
CASSFDRGHSPLHF
TGTGCCAGCAGTTTCGACAGGGGGCATTCACCCCTCCACTTT
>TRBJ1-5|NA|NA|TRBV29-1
CSVEGSEEPQHF
TGCAGCGTTGAAGGATCGGAGGAGCCCCAGCATTTT
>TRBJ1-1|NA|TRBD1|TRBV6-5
CASSYTPDRGNTEAFF
TGTGCCAGCAGTTACACTCCCGACAGGGGGAACACTGAAGCTTTCTTT
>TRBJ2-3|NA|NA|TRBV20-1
CSAREGPGRRTDTQYF
TGCAGTGCTAGAGAAGGCCCGGGGAGAAGAACAGATACGCAGTATTTT
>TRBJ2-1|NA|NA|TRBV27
CASSVTWGEQFF
TGTGCCAGCAGCGTAACATGGGGTGAGCAGTTCTTC
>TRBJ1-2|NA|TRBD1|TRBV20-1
CSAPVRDRGHGGYTF
TGCAGTGCTCCGGTTAGGGACAGGGGGCATGGTGGCTACACCTTC
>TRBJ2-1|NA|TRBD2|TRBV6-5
CASSYKLADNEQFF
TGTGCCAGCAGTTACAAACTAGCGGACAATGAGCAGTTCTTC
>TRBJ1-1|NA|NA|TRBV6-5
CASSYSLTGNTEAFF
TGTGCCAGCAGTTACTCCCTGACAGGTAACACTGAAGCTTTCTTT
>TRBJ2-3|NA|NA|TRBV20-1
CSASEGVSSTDTQYF
TGCAGTGCTAGTGAAGGGGTCTCTAGCACAGATACGCAGTATTTT
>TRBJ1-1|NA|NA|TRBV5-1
CASSLGVQVNTEAFF
TGCGCCAGCAGCTTGGGCGTTCAAGTTAACACTGAAGCTTTCTTT
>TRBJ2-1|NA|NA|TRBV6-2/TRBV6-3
CASSYGTLTNEQFF
TGTGCCAGCAGTTACGGGACTCTCACGAATGAGCAGTTCTTC
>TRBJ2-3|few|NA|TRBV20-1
CSVSVGGTDTQYF
TGCAGTGTTTCCGTCGGAGGCACAGATACGCAGTATTTT
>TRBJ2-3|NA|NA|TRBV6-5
CASRREDRTDTQYF
TGTGCCAGCCGCCGAGAGGACCGCACAGATACGCAGTATTTT
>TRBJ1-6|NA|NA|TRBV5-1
CANSLEADSPLHF
TGCGCCAACAGCCTGGAGGCGGATTCACCCCTCCACTTT